The entry that follows covers one TCR beta chain sequence. This entry is derived from a study of blood T cell repertoires in COVID-19. As for the study in general: The study drew acute and convalescent COVID-19 samples from the United States, Italy and Spain. The cDNA or gDNA used as material had been derived from T cells, B-cell-depleted T cells, or PBMCs.

The CDR3 runs to 14 residues. V shed 4 bases and J 5 bases; nucleotides not matched to a gene: 5. Looked up from germline, CDR1 is SGHRS and CDR2 is YFSETQ. In the authors' workflow: The authors estimated nucleated cell counts from reference gene primer amplification. Only in-frame clones appear in the TCRdb table, and some are missing; sequencing was by immunoSEQ multiplex PCR. For V, J and clone size, that table is used; D and trimming come from the DNA. The sample consists of more than 20,000 clones, over 70% of them appearing once. The sequencing sample was made of peripheral blood. The source of this sequence is a man older than 75 with active or convalescent COVID-19. This chain connects TRBV5-1 to TRBJ2-7, with 11 bases identical to TRBD2. The DNA for the CDR3 is TGCGCCAGCAGCAAAGGGACTAGCGGTGACGAGCAGTACTTC. Its protein product is CASSKGTSGDEQYF. The whole variable domain, remainder taken from reference TRBV5-1 and TRBJ2-7, is KAGVTQTPRYLIKTRGQQVTLSCSPISGHRSVSWYQQTPGQGLQFLFEYFSETQRNKGNFPGRFSGRQFSNSRSEMNVSTLELGDSALYLCASSKGTSGDEQYFGPGTRLTVT.